These T cell receptor beta chains were read from a single sample in a study of shared clonotypes between healthy human individuals. The repertoire was sequenced with immunoSEQ multiplex PCR; TCRdb's copy has only in-frame clones and lacks some. The sample includes about 2.1 million clones, roughly 91% of them seen just once. Input material: naive CD8+ T cells from PBMCs. Receptor source: a man younger than 35 in good health. Some clones in this sample may be carry-over from other donors' samples. CDR3s include the opening cysteine and the closing phenylalanine or tryptophan. A D gene is named only where the DNA matches it firmly. Size is stated for part of the rows, as once, few or many counts, or as a class when the clone is expanded.

J gene | clone size | V gene | CDR3 length | D gene | CDR3 protein | CDR3 DNA
TRBJ1-5 | . | TRBV27 | 14 | TRBD1 | CASSTTGGNQPQHF | TGTGCCAGCAGCACCACAGGGGGTAATCAGCCCCAGCATTTT
TRBJ2-5 | . | TRBV2 | 14 | . | CAGGWGTERETQYF | TGTGCCGGCGGTTGGGGCACTGAGAGGGAGACCCAGTACTTC
TRBJ2-7 | . | TRBV10-1 | 14 | TRBD1 | CASSEWTGPYEQYF | TGCGCCAGCAGTGAATGGACAGGGCCCTACGAGCAGTACTTC
TRBJ1-5 | . | TRBV28 | 14 | . | CATIDPGPNQPQHF | TGTGCCACCATAGACCCCGGGCCCAATCAGCCCCAGCATTTT
TRBJ2-7 | few | TRBV19 | 14 | TRBD1 | CASSIGTGPYEQYF | TGTGCCAGTAGTATAGGGACAGGGCCCTACGAGCAGTACTTC
TRBJ2-3 | . | TRBV12-5 | 14 | . | CASGRRGSTDTQYF | TGTGCTAGTGGGAGGCGCGGCAGCACAGATACGCAGTATTTT
TRBJ2-5 | . | TRBV6-5 | 14 | . | CASSYKGPGETQYF | TGTGCCAGCAGTTACAAAGGACCGGGGGAGACCCAGTACTTC
TRBJ2-7 | few | TRBV10-1 | 14 | . | CASSESSSSYEQYF | TGCGCCAGCAGTGAGTCAAGTAGCAGCTACGAGCAGTACTTC
TRBJ2-7 | . | TRBV4-1 | 15 | . | CASSQALTSGREQYF | TGCGCCAGCAGCCAAGCCCTGACAAGTGGGAGAGAGCAGTACTTC
TRBJ2-7 | . | TRBV16 | 11 | . | CASSLGYEQYF | TGTGCCAGCAGCCTAGGGTACGAGCAGTACTTC
TRBJ1-2 | . | TRBV7-9 | 16 | TRBD1 | CASSLVQQGADYGYTF | TGTGCCAGCAGCCTAGTCCAACAGGGGGCGGACTATGGCTACACCTTC
TRBJ2-1 | . | TRBV7-7 | 14 | TRBD1 | CASSLGTGPNEQFF | TGTGCCAGCAGCTTAGGGACAGGGCCCAATGAGCAGTTCTTC
TRBJ2-1 | once | TRBV7-8 | 14 | TRBD1 | CASSHRDRGNEQFF | TGTGCCAGCAGCCACCGGGACAGGGGGAATGAGCAGTTCTTC
TRBJ1-2 | . | TRBV6-5 | 11 | . | CATRGYYGYTF | TGTGCCACCCGGGGGTACTATGGCTACACCTTC
TRBJ2-2 | . | TRBV7-9 | 17 | TRBD1 | CASSGLRDRGNTGELFF | TGTGCCAGCAGCGGCCTGAGGGACAGGGGGAACACCGGGGAGCTGTTTTTT
TRBJ2-2 | once | TRBV4-3 | 17 | . | CASSQDPGIRVTGELFF | TGCGCCAGCAGCCAAGACCCAGGGATTCGCGTCACCGGGGAGCTGTTTTTT
TRBJ2-7 | . | TRBV13 | 16 | TRBD2 | CASSLGLAGGAYEQYF | TGTGCCAGCAGCTTAGGACTAGCGGGAGGCGCCTACGAGCAGTACTTC
TRBJ1-1 | . | TRBV29-1 | 18 | TRBD1 | CSVEIAFYHGQGYTEAFF | TGCAGCGTTGAAATTGCGTTTTACCACGGACAGGGATACACTGAAGCTTTCTTT
TRBJ2-7 | . | TRBV18 | 16 | TRBD2 | CASSPSGPGLAGEQYF | TGTGCCAGCTCACCATCAGGCCCGGGACTAGCGGGAGAACAGTACTTC
TRBJ2-1 | . | TRBV5-3 | 17 | TRBD2 | CARSGLISGRPWGEQFF | TGTGCCAGAAGCGGCCTCATCAGCGGGAGGCCTTGGGGTGAGCAGTTCTTC
TRBJ2-1 | . | TRBV7-9 | 16 | TRBD1 | CASSLFPTGGQQEQFF | TGTGCCAGCAGCTTATTTCCGACAGGGGGCCAGCAAGAGCAGTTCTTC
TRBJ2-2 | . | TRBV9 | 15 | TRBD2 | CASSVDGGRGGELFF | TGTGCCAGCAGCGTAGACGGTGGGAGGGGCGGGGAGCTGTTTTTT
TRBJ2-7 | . | TRBV7-8 | 13 | . | CASSLWGSYEQYF | TGTGCCAGCAGCTTATGGGGCAGCTACGAGCAGTACTTC
TRBJ2-1 | . | TRBV29-1 | 13 | . | CVVFTIQENEQFF | TGCGTGGTGTTTACCATACAGGAGAATGAGCAGTTCTTC
TRBJ1-2 | . | TRBV27 | 14 | . | CASSVYRDSYGYTF | TGTGCCAGCAGCGTTTACAGGGATAGCTATGGCTACACCTTC
TRBJ2-1 | . | TRBV6-6 | 11 | TRBD2 | CASSPLAKQFF | TGTGCCAGCAGCCCACTAGCGAAGCAGTTCTTC
TRBJ2-1 | . | TRBV7-2 | 15 | TRBD1 | CASSLGQSLNNEQFF | TGTGCCAGCAGCTTGGGACAGTCTCTTAACAATGAGCAGTTCTTC
TRBJ2-3 | . | TRBV28 | 14 | . | CASSLAGEADTQYF | TGTGCCAGCAGCCTGGCAGGGGAGGCAGATACGCAGTATTTT
TRBJ2-7 | . | TRBV10-3 | 15 | TRBD2 | CAMAERETLLYEQYF | TGTGCCATGGCGGAGCGGGAGACCCTCTTGTACGAGCAGTACTTC
TRBJ2-1 | once | TRBV19 | 10 | . | CASTGEKQFF | TGTGCCTCTACTGGGGAGAAGCAGTTCTTC
TRBJ2-4 | . | TRBV7-2 | 15 | TRBD2 | CASSSLGTSGDIQYF | TGTGCCAGCAGCTCCCTCGGGACTAGTGGGGACATTCAGTACTTC
TRBJ1-2 | . | TRBV4-3 | 15 | . | CASSQELQGIYGYTF | TGCGCCAGCAGCCAAGAATTACAGGGAATCTATGGCTACACCTTC
TRBJ1-4 | . | TRBV6-7 | 14 | . | CASRKGPSSEKLFF | TGTGCCAGCAGAAAGGGGCCATCGAGTGAAAAACTGTTTTTT
TRBJ1-1 | . | TRBV7-8 | 13 | . | CASSLGGNLGAFF | TGTGCCAGCAGCTTAGGGGGGAACCTTGGGGCTTTCTTT
TRBJ2-2 | . | TRBV7-9 | 16 | TRBD1 | CASSKGQRRSTGELFF | TGTGCCAGCAGCAAGGGACAGCGGAGGTCCACCGGGGAGCTGTTTTTT
TRBJ2-2 | few | TRBV20-1 | 11 | . | CSALNTGELFF | TGCAGTGCCTTGAACACCGGGGAGCTGTTTTTT
TRBJ2-3 | . | TRBV7-9 | 17 | TRBD2 | CASSDGAGLAPADTQYF | TGTGCCAGCAGCGACGGAGCGGGACTAGCTCCGGCAGATACGCAGTATTTT
TRBJ2-7 | . | TRBV4-1 | 15 | . | CASSSGTGSSYEQYF | TGCGCCAGCAGCTCCGGGACTGGGTCAAGCTACGAGCAGTACTTC
TRBJ2-1 | . | TRBV9 | 11 | . | CASSAGSEQFF | TGTGCCAGCAGCGCGGGGAGTGAGCAGTTCTTC
TRBJ2-5 | once | TRBV6-5 | 15 | . | CASSYLARGGETQYF | TGTGCCAGCAGTTACCTCGCCAGGGGGGGGGAGACCCAGTACTTC
TRBJ2-1 | . | TRBV5-6 | 14 | . | CASSFRGAYNEQFF | TGTGCCAGCAGCTTTCGGGGCGCCTACAATGAGCAGTTCTTC
TRBJ2-7 | . | TRBV2 | 15 | TRBD2 | CASSVGLASLYEQYF | TGTGCCAGCAGTGTGGGACTAGCTTCACTCTACGAGCAGTACTTC
TRBJ2-1 | . | TRBV27 | 16 | . | CASSLFAGPPHNEQFF | TGTGCCAGCAGTTTATTTGCGGGTCCCCCCCACAATGAGCAGTTCTTC
TRBJ2-7 | . | TRBV7-9 | 14 | . | CASSSGLAAGEQYF | TGTGCCAGCAGCTCGGGACTTGCCGCTGGCGAGCAGTACTTC
TRBJ2-3 | once | TRBV29-1 | 15 | . | CSWRTDDPILDTQYF | TGCAGCTGGCGAACCGATGACCCGATTTTGGATACGCAGTATTTT
TRBJ2-2 | . | TRBV25-1 | 15 | TRBD1 | CASSITGGFSGELFF | TGTGCCAGCAGTATAACAGGGGGCTTCTCCGGGGAGCTGTTTTTT
TRBJ2-1 | . | TRBV7-9 | 16 | . | CASSRGTAKNHNEQFF | TGTGCCAGCAGCAGGGGGACGGCCAAGAACCACAATGAGCAGTTCTTC
TRBJ2-1 | . | TRBV5-8 | 17 | . | CASSLALYGSSYNEQFF | TGTGCCAGCAGCTTGGCCTTGTACGGCAGCTCCTACAATGAGCAGTTCTTC
TRBJ2-5 | . | TRBV7-9 | 16 | TRBD2 | CASSLTTSGRQETQYF | TGTGCCAGCAGCTTGACGACTAGCGGGAGGCAAGAGACCCAGTACTTC
TRBJ2-5 | . | TRBV28 | 13 | . | CASSLGLRETQYF | TGTGCCAGCAGCCTGGGACTCCGAGAGACCCAGTACTTC
TRBJ2-7 | once | TRBV14 | 16 | . | CASSQNRWERSYEQYF | TGTGCCAGCAGCCAAAACAGGTGGGAGAGGTCCTACGAGCAGTACTTC
TRBJ2-7 | . | TRBV4-2 | 16 | TRBD2 | CASSPGGTSVAYEQYF | TGTGCCAGCAGCCCCGGAGGGACTAGCGTAGCCTACGAGCAGTACTTC
TRBJ2-1 | . | TRBV9 | 19 | . | CASSVAPQTRLGSYNEQFF | TGTGCCAGCAGCGTAGCTCCACAAACCAGATTGGGTTCCTACAATGAGCAGTTCTTC
TRBJ2-2 | once | TRBV30 | 12 | . | CAYPGVTGELFF | TGTGCCTACCCAGGGGTCACCGGGGAGCTGTTTTTT
TRBJ2-7 | . | TRBV19 | 12 | . | CASSIRGGEQYF | TGTGCCAGTAGTATTCGTGGGGGCGAGCAGTACTTC
TRBJ2-2 | . | TRBV5-5 | 15 | . | CASSLEGYKAGELFF | TGTGCCAGCAGCTTGGAGGGCTACAAGGCCGGGGAGCTGTTTTTT
TRBJ2-7 | . | TRBV27 | 15 | TRBD1 | CASSVAGTGHYEQYF | TGTGCCAGCAGTGTAGCTGGGACAGGGCACTACGAGCAGTACTTC
TRBJ2-1 | . | TRBV5-1 | 16 | TRBD2 | CASSLARTSGTNEQFF | TGCGCCAGCAGCTTGGCCCGGACTAGCGGAACCAATGAGCAGTTCTTC
TRBJ2-3 | . | TRBV5-1 | 14 | . | CASRTRAPSDTQYF | TGCGCCAGCCGTACGAGGGCTCCGTCAGATACGCAGTATTTT
TRBJ2-2 | once | TRBV19 | 15 | . | CASSIVAATTGELFF | TGTGCCAGTAGTATTGTGGCAGCCACCACCGGGGAGCTGTTTTTT